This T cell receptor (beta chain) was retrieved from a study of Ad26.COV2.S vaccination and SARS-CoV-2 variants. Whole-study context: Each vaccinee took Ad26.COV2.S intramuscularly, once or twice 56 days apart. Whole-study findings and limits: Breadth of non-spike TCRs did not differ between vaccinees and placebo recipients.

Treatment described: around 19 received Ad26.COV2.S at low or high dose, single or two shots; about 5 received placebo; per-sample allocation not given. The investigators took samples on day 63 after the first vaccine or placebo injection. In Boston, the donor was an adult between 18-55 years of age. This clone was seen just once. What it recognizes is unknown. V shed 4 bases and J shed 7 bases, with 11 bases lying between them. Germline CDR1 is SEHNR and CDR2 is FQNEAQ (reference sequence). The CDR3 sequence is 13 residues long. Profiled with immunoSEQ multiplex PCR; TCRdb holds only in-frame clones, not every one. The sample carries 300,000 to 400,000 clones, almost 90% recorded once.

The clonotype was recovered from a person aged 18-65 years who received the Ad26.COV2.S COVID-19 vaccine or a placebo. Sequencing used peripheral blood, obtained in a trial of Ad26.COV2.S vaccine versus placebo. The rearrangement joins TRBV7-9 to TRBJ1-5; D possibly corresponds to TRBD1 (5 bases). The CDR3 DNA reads TGTGCCAGCAGCTACCCCGAGGGGCAGCCCCAGCATTTT. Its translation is CASSYPEGQPQHF.